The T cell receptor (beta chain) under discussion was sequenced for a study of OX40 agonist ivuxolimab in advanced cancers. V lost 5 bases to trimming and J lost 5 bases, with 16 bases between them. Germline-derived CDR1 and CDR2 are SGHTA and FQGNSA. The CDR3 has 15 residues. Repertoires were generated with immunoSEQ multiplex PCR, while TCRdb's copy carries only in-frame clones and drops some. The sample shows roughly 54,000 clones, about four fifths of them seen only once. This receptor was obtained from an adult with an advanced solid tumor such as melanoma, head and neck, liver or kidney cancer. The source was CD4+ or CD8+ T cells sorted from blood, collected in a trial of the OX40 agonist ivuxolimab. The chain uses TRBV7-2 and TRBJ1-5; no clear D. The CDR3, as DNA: TGTGCCAGCAGCCCAGACGGACGGCCATATCAGCCCCAGCATTTT. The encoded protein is CASSPDGRPYQPQHF.